This TCR beta chain appears in the sequencing data of a study of cytomegalovirus exposure and HLA in healthy donors. PCR employed 60 Vbeta and 13 Jbeta primers. Data came from immunoSEQ multiplex PCR; TCRdb stores just in-frame clones and leaves some out. This sample carries over 95,000 clones, approximately 80% of them seen once, and the ten largest clones take approximately 12%. This CDR3 contains 11 residues. Per germline, CDR1 GTSNPN and CDR2 SVGIG (reference sequence). Trimming pared 2 bases from V and 7 bases from J, leaving 9 bases between. The specimen sequenced was PBMCs. The rearrangement links TRBV30 to TRBJ2-7, with TRBD1 as a possible D gene (5 bases). This TCR derives from a woman between 40 and 55 years old in good health and CMV-seropositive. CDR3 coding DNA: TGTGCCTGGAGTACTGCAGGGGAGCAGTACTTC. Protein product: CAWSTAGEQYF.